These 10 T cell receptor beta chains were all obtained from the same sample, sequenced in a study of CD8+CD57+ T cells in acquired aplastic anemia. For CDR3 and TCR beta VDJ profiling, genomic DNA was the template used. In TCRdb, the reads were re-called with MiXCR into one record per CDR3 protein. Among about 180,000 distinct CDR3 sequences listed, approximately 49% were seen once. The sequencing sample was made of sorted CD4+, CD8+, or CD8+CD57+ T cells (not recorded which) from PBMCs. The receptors originated from a human donor in good health.

The chain joins TRBV25-1 to TRBJ2-1, with a tentative D call TRBD1 (5 bases). The CDR3 runs 14 residues. V gave up 3 bases and J gave up 8 bases, with 14 bases separating them. CDR1 is MGHDK, CDR2 SYGVNS, per germline. Written as DNA, the CDR3 is TGTGCCAGCAGTGAGCTGGGGCAGTTGGATGAGCAGTTCTTC. Translated, it gives CASSELGQLDEQFF.

This clonotype has a count of ten or more. The chain combines TRBV9 with TRBJ1-2; TRBD1 agrees at 7 bases. CDR1 and CDR2 (germline): SGDLS, YYNGEE. With V trimmed by 0 bases and J by 10 bases, 12 bases remained unmatched. The CDR3 consists of 15 residues. The CDR3 DNA follows: TGTGCCAGCAGCGTAGTAGGAGGGGGACAGATCACCTACACCTTC. Its protein is CASSVVGGGQITYTF.

This clonotype was recorded once. The chain is built from TRBV11-2 and TRBJ2-1; D may correspond to TRBD1 or TRBD2 (5 bases each). The V and J ends lost 5 bases and 5 bases respectively, with 13 bases between them. This CDR3 contains 14 residues. Germline CDR1 is SGHAT and CDR2 is FQNNGV. The CDR3 DNA reads as TGTGCCAGCAGCAATACCCGAGGGGACAATGAGCAGTTCTTC. It encodes CASSNTRGDNEQFF.

This clonotype showed up just a few times. The chain combines TRBV5-1 with TRBJ2-1; TRBD2 matches 9 bases. Trimming took 4 bases from V and 7 from J; bases not matched to a gene: 12. The germline gives CDR1 SGHRS, CDR2 YFSETQ. The CDR3 length is 16 residues. DNA for the CDR3: TGCGCCAGCAGCACGGGCGGCGGGGGGGCCGCAAATGAGCAGTTCTTC. It codes for CASSTGGGGAANEQFF.

The chain has TRBV20-1 and TRBJ2-4; a weak D match, TRBD1 (5 bases). V lost 5 bases and J 2 bases, leaving 13 bases between the germline ends. This CDR3 has 14 residues. The germline V gene encodes CDR1 DFQATT and CDR2 SNEGSKA (reference sequence). CDR3 bases: TGCAGTGCTCCAACGACAGAATCCAAAAACATTCAGTACTTC. It translates to CSAPTTESKNIQYF.

This clonotype was counted a single time. This clone may be a read error of a much larger clone one base away. The chain links TRBV7-2 to TRBJ2-7; no firm D call. Trimming took 2 bases from V and 2 from J, leaving 13 bases between them. The length of the CDR3 is 15 residues. Germline CDR1 and CDR2: SGHTA and FQGNSA. CDR3 amino acids: CASSLSSVQPYEQYF. The CDR3 bases are TGTGCCAGCAGCTTATCGAGCGTTCAACCCTACGAGCAGTACTTC.

This CDR3 is CSAIGQDHSSYGYTF. The CDR3 coding sequence is TGCAGTGCTATAGGACAGGATCATTCCTCCTATGGCTACACCTTC. This chain joins TRBV20-1 and TRBJ1-2; 7 bases map to TRBD1. The CDR3 is 15 amino acids. Germline loops: CDR1 DFQATT, CDR2 SNEGSKA (reference sequence). J was trimmed by 4 bases and V by 4 bases; bases with no gene match: 12.

This clonotype was counted a single time. CDR3 sequence (DNA): TGTGCCAGTAGTAATCGGGGCTCTGGAAACACCATATATTTT. This sequence encodes CASSNRGSGNTIYF. The chain couples TRBV19 to TRBJ1-3; D gene unclear. CDR1 is LNHDA, CDR2 SQIVND, per germline (reference sequence). This CDR3 contains 14 residues. Trimming left V 4 bases short and J 0 bases short, with 7 bases between. The complete variable domain, with remaining parts taken from reference TRBV19 and TRBJ1-3, reads DGGITQSPKYLFRKEGQNVTLSCEQNLNHDAMYWYRQDPGQGLRLIYYSQIVNDFQKGDIAEGYSVSREKKESFPLTVTSAQKNPTAFYLCASSNRGSGNTIYFGEGSWLTVV.

J is TRBJ1-5 and V is TRBV15; a weak D match, TRBD1 (5 bases). Germline-derived CDR1 and CDR2 are LNHNV and YYDKDF (reference sequence). V dropped 3 bases and J dropped 0 bases, with 12 bases sitting between them. This CDR3 contains 16 residues. The CDR3 bases are TGTGCCACCAGCAGCCTACAGGAGAATAGCAATCAGCCCCAGCATTTT. This sequence encodes CATSSLQENSNQPQHF.

This chain connects TRBV11-1 to TRBJ2-1, with D maybe TRBD1 (6 bases). Germline V gene lookup returns CDR1 SGHAT and CDR2 FQDESV (reference sequence). V was clipped by 3 bases and J by 7 bases, with 16 bases between them. The CDR3 spans 15 residues. For the CDR3, the DNA is TGTGCCAGCAGCTTGAGTGGGGGCGAAGCTAATGAGCAGTTCTTC. Translating gives CASSLSGGEANEQFF.